This TCR beta chain was sequenced during a study of blood T cell repertoires in COVID-19. About the research overall: Sample material is recorded as cDNA or gDNA derived from T cells, B-cell-depleted T cells, or PBMCs.

Trimming at V came to 7 bases and at J to 0 bases, leaving 7 bases not matched to a gene. There are 14 residues in the CDR3. Germline V gene data show CDR1 as SGHRS and CDR2 as YFSETQ. The repertoire was sequenced with immunoSEQ multiplex PCR; TCRdb's copy has only in-frame clones and lacks some. The sample contains 150,000 or so clones, about four fifths of which appear only once. The sequence was collected from a human donor with acute or convalescent COVID-19. The donor label of this sample is uncertain. V and J are TRBV5-1 and TRBJ2-7; 7 bases fit TRBD2. Sequencing input: peripheral blood. CDR3 DNA: TGCGCCAGCCGAGCGGGGTTTAACTCCTACGAGCAGTACTTC. This gives the protein CASRAGFNSYEQYF.